This entry features one T cell receptor beta chain sequence. This clonotype appeared many times. It has no known antigen specificity. Within one base of it there is no much larger clone, and no base qualities were kept. The data were obtained in a study of blood T cells in healthy people across ages (dated by TCRdb to between 2015 and 2017). Notes on the research overall: In model experiments, template switching captured roughly one uniquely barcoded TCR beta cDNA molecule for every two T cells. The study analyzed two additional independent replicas of 1 million unique cDNA reads from the same blood draw for two donors, one aged 18 to 29 and one aged 80 or older. To avoid experimental bias, donors of different ages were distributed randomly across sequencing lanes. Four age groups were formed from the donors: young (average approximately 15 years), middle-aged (approximately 39), aged (roughly 58) and long-lived (around 80). To track age-related changes in TCR beta repertoire diversity, the study relied on deep sequencing normalized with unique cDNA molecular identifiers. General study outcomes and caveats: As age increased, observed TCR beta diversity per million T cells dropped in a roughly linear way, and a significant reduction was already evident by age roughly 36. Since profiling was done on bulk unsorted PBMCs, naive and antigen-experienced compartments could not be conclusively compared. Estimates of total diversity based on one million sequenced T cells were regarded as lower bounds and as underestimates. Observed TCR beta diversity correlated strongly with the percentage of naive T cells measured by flow cytometry. Because the CMV infection status of the donors was unknown, age-related changes in expanded clonotypes may potentially have been confounded. The long-lived group showed more naive CD4+ T cells, fewer expanded clones and increased TCR diversity than the aged group, suggesting age selection.

Libraries came from 5' RACE. TCRdb names Illumina HiSeq 2500 as the instrument used. A second PCR of roughly 7 to 12 cycles was run with a J-beta primer mix and a sample-barcoded 5' primer. A template-switch 5' adaptor carrying 12 random nucleotides introduced a unique molecular identifier onto each TCR beta cDNA molecule. At least 2.5 million CDR3-containing paired-end reads were obtained from each sample. All of the RNA was converted into first-strand cDNA using the Mint cDNA synthesis kit, with a TRBC-specific oligonucleotide serving as the primer. Following uracil-DNA glycosylase treatment, a first 18-cycle PCR with universal primers M1SS and BC2_uni_R was performed on all cDNA. In the paper's pipeline: Each sample was normalized by randomly selecting 1 million high-quality reads, each carrying a distinct molecular identifier. Instead of being binned into consensus sequences, reads with shared molecular identifiers were discarded. CDR3 identification, clonotype clustering and error correction used MiTCR with a Q25 quality threshold and the strictest error-elimination algorithm. A nonparametric unseen species model with Euler transformation was used to estimate a lower bound on total TCR beta diversity. TCRdb reanalyzed the raw reads on its own, using fastp at Q25 for trimming and MiXCR for clone calling, and kept in-frame beta chains. CDR3 protein duplicates are merged, each entry listing the most common genes and DNA. These V and J calls rely on TCRdb rather than the paper's analysis. The sample contains some 1.5 million distinct CDR3 sequences, roughly 43% of them found a single time. Just over 4% of the sample belongs to the ten largest clones.

Donors were roughly 40 systemically healthy Caucasian individuals from Russia aged roughly 6 to 100 years. Each donor gave about 9.7 milliliters of peripheral blood, drawn into EDTA-treated Vacutainer tubes. PBMCs were isolated by Ficoll-Paque density-gradient centrifugation, with at least 6 million obtained per sample. Trizol reagent was used to extract total RNA from the PBMCs, yielding at least 6 micrograms per sample. For every donor, flow cytometry on a PBMC aliquot measured the percentage of naive CD45RAhigh/CD27high T cells. The sample was blood. The TCR comes from a woman younger than 30 in good health.

For the CDR3, the sequence is CASTIDTKYGYTF. The base sequence is TGTGCCAGCACCATCGACACCAAGTATGGCTACACCTTC. Rearrangement joined TRBV7-2 to TRBJ1-2; the D segment cannot be called with confidence. For CDR1 and CDR2, the germline V gene lists SGHTA and FQGNSA. V sheds 7 bases and J sheds 5 bases, leaving 14 bases between their ends. The CDR3 measures 13 amino acids from cysteine to phenylalanine. The retained sequence is limited to the CDR3, 39 bases, with the frame set at the first base.